What follows are 6 T cell receptor beta chains derived from one specimen sequenced in a study of TIL therapy for anti-PD-1-resistant metastatic lung cancer. As for time point: pre-treatment sample, taken before nivolumab and TIL therapy. The tumor samples were excised metastases, mostly pleural nodules or supraclavicular lymph nodes. Sequencing used immunoSEQ v3. Assay: immunoSEQ multiplex PCR; the TCRdb copy retains only in-frame clones and omits some. The table shows approximately 95,000 clones, with 55% to 75% occurring only once. The sequencing here drew on tumor tissue, taken at baseline. The receptors come from a person between 30 and 80 years old with non-small cell lung cancer.

This clone was seen ten or more times. CDR3 coding DNA: TGTGCCAGCAGTTTCGCGAGCATCAGTGAGCAGTTCTTC. It translates to CASSFASISEQFF. J is TRBJ2-1 and V is TRBV27; D uncertain. The CDR3 length is 13 residues. Trimming removed 3 bases from V and 9 bases from J, with 12 bases in between. Germline V gene data show CDR1 as MNHEY and CDR2 as SMNVEV (reference sequence).

The rearrangement joins TRBV19 to TRBJ2-7; TRBD1 is a possible D gene (5 bases). The CDR3 extends over 17 amino acids. Germline-derived CDR1 and CDR2 are LNHDA and SQIVND (reference sequence). V was cut by 4 bases and J by 0 bases, with 19 bases left in between. This CDR3 reads CASSRNLGAATSYEQYF. In DNA form, the CDR3 reads TGTGCCAGTAGTAGGAACCTTGGGGCGGCGACCTCCTACGAGCAGTACTTC.

The chain recombines TRBV28 with TRBJ2-2; 7 bases align to TRBD1. The ends lost 5 bases at V and 7 bases at J; junction bases unmatched: 10. CDR1 is MDHEN and CDR2 is SYDVKM in the germline V gene. The CDR3 contains 15 residues. The CDR3 DNA is TGTGCCAGCAGTCAGCCAAAAGGGGGCATCGGGGAGCTGTTTTTT. This sequence encodes CASSQPKGGIGELFF.

This clone showed up just once. The CDR3 region is CASSQEAFGGGKSYEQFF. The CDR3 nucleotides read TGTGCCAGCAGCCAAGAGGCTTTTGGCGGGGGCAAGAGCTATGAGCAGTTCTTC. V gene TRBV3-1 (or the pseudogene TRBV3-2) combines with J gene TRBJ2-1; D may be TRBD2 (7 bases). Germline CDR1 reads LGHDT; CDR2 reads YNNKEL (reference sequence). The CDR3 length is 18 residues. The germline V and J ends were trimmed by 0 bases and 8 bases, with 23 bases remaining between them.

The V gene is TRBV19, the J gene TRBJ1-6, with D possibly matching TRBD1 (6 bases). V was shortened by 7 bases and J by 7 bases, with 23 bases between the two germline ends. In germline, CDR1 is LNHDA, CDR2 SQIVND (reference sequence). The CDR3 loop spans 17 amino acids. CDR3 sequence reads: CASTLPGTPVSNSPLHF. The CDR3 bases are TGTGCCAGTACCCTACCCGGGACACCGGTGAGCAATTCACCCCTCCACTTT.

The V call is TRBV3-1 (or the pseudogene TRBV3-2), the J call TRBJ2-3; D gene unclear. The V and J ends lost 4 bases and 0 bases respectively, with 11 bases between them. The CDR3 has 15 amino acids. CDR1 LGHDT and CDR2 YNNKEL come from the germline V gene (reference sequence). DNA for the CDR3: TGTGCCAGCAGCCCTTCCCCCTCTAGCACAGATACGCAGTATTTT. This translates into CASSPSPSSTDTQYF.